This T cell receptor beta chain appears in the sequencing data of a study of blood T cell repertoires in COVID-19. Overall study context: From T cells, B-cell-depleted T cells, or PBMCs came the material, which was cDNA or gDNA.

Measured with immunoSEQ multiplex PCR; TCRdb has only the in-frame clones, and not every one. The sample has 130,000 or so clones, around 83% seen once. V lost 0 bases, J lost 7 bases, and 16 bases lay in between. CDR1 is LGHDT, CDR2 YNNKEL, per germline (reference sequence). The CDR3 consists of 15 residues. This chain links TRBV3-1 (or the pseudogene TRBV3-2) with TRBJ2-7; the D gene is possibly TRBD2 (5 bases). This TCR was sampled from a human donor in a cohort sampled during active COVID-19. Input material: peripheral blood. CDR3 residues: CASSQDTTPGKEQYF. The CDR3 DNA reads as TGTGCCAGCAGCCAAGATACAACTCCGGGAAAAGAGCAGTACTTC.